The next 9 T cell receptor beta chains were all read from a single sample in a study of cytomegalovirus exposure and HLA in healthy donors. Primers for the PCR totalled 60 Vbeta and 13 Jbeta. Clones were sequenced by immunoSEQ multiplex PCR, and TCRdb holds only the in-frame ones, with some missing. This table has fewer than 100,000 clones, about 80% appearing once. The sequencing sample was made of PBMCs. Receptors originate from a man aged 40-49 years in good health and CMV-seronegative.

V gene TRBV21-1 combines with J gene TRBJ2-3; TRBD1 is taken as the D call from the table, unchecked against the DNA. TRBV21-1 is a pseudogene segment. The CDR3 is made up of 18 amino acids. The CDR3 DNA reads as TGTGCCAGCAGCAAACTCGGCAGGGGGGACAGCCTCACAGATACGCAGTATTTT. Protein sequence: CASSKLGRGDSLTDTQYF.

The chain is built from TRBV6-1 and TRBJ2-5, with 7 positions matching TRBD1. Germline V CDR1 and CDR2: MNHNS, SASEGT. V dropped 7 bases and J dropped 3; count of bases not matched to a gene: 5. CDR3 length: 13 residues. CDR3 in DNA: TGTGCCAGCATTAGGACAGGAGAAGAGACCCAGTACTTC. This gives the protein CASIRTGEETQYF.

The rearrangement joins TRBV5-1 to TRBJ1-5; no reliable D call. Germline values: CDR1 SGHRS, CDR2 YFSETQ. The CDR3 is 15 residues long. V was trimmed by 0 bases and J by 1 base, leaving 8 bases between them. The CDR3 DNA sequence: TGCGCCAGCAGCTTGGGAGGGATAAGCAATCAGCCCCAGCATTTT. It yields the protein CASSLGGISNQPQHF.

To note about this clone: The same CDR3 is also encoded by other DNA sequences in this sample. This rearrangement joins TRBV5-1 to TRBJ2-1; 13 nucleotides match TRBD2. CDR1 SGHRS and CDR2 YFSETQ come from the germline V gene. J was trimmed by 8 bases and V by 3 bases; bases with no gene match: 5. The CDR3 is 15 amino acids. CDR3 in amino acids: CASSSGLAGVYEQFF. CDR3 coding DNA: TGCGCCAGCAGCTCCGGACTAGCGGGAGTCTATGAGCAGTTCTTC.

J is TRBJ2-1 and V is TRBV28; 7 positions match TRBD2. CDR3 length equals 16 residues. CDR1 MDHEN and CDR2 SYDVKM come from the germline V gene. V trimming: 4 bases; J trimming: 1 base; junction bases outside the gene matches: 7. CDR3 in DNA: TGTGCCAGCAGTTCCTCAGGTAGCGGGTCCTACAATGAGCAGTTCTTC. Encoded protein: CASSSSGSGSYNEQFF.

The rearrangement uses TRBV11-2 and TRBJ1-5; 9 nucleotides agree with TRBD1. Trimming at V came to 5 bases and at J to 6 bases, leaving 8 bases not matched to a gene. CDR1 is SGHAT and CDR2 is FQNNGV in the germline V gene. The CDR3 has 15 amino acids. CDR3 nucleotide sequence: TGTGCCAGCAGCCAGGACAGGGGATCAGGTCAGCCCCAGCATTTT. Translated, it gives CASSQDRGSGQPQHF.

This sequence joins TRBV5-4 and TRBJ2-1; 8 nucleotides align to TRBD2. The trim removed 5 bases at V and 3 bases at J, leaving 10 bases unmatched. This CDR3 is 16 amino acids long. Germline V lookup: CDR1 SGHNT, CDR2 YYREEE (reference sequence). The CDR3 nucleotides are TGTGCCAGCAGTTGGAAACGGGGGGGCCTCTACAATGAGCAGTTCTTC. It translates to CASSWKRGGLYNEQFF.

This clone was seen once. The chain carries TRBV5-1 and TRBJ1-1; the D is unclear. This CDR3 contains 15 residues. CDR1 SGHRS and CDR2 YFSETQ come from the germline V gene. Deletions cut 6 bases from V and 4 bases from J, with 19 bases between. The CDR3 loop reads CASNASPREGTEAFF. As DNA, the CDR3 is TGCGCCAGCAATGCGAGCCCTCGGGAGGGCACTGAAGCTTTCTTT.

This rearrangement joins TRBV4-1 to TRBJ2-1; 8 bases agree with TRBD2. Germline V gene lookup returns CDR1 MGHRA and CDR2 YSYEKL. The CDR3 runs to 17 residues. The junction had 14 bases not matched to a gene; V was cut back by 3 bases and J by 7 bases. The CDR3 coding sequence is TGCGCCAGCAGCCACCCTCCGGGAGCGGGAGTCGGGAATGAGCAGTTCTTC. Translation gives CASSHPPGAGVGNEQFF.